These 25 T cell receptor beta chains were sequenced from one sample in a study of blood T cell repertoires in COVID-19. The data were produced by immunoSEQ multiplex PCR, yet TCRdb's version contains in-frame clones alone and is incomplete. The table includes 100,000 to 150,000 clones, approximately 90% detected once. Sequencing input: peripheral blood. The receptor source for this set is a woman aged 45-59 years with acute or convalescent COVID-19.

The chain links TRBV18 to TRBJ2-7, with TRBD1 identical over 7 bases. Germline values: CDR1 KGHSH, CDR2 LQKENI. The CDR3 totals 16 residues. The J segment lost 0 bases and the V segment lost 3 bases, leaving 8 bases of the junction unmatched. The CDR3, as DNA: TGTGCCAGCTCACCTCCCGGGACAGCCTCCTCCTACGAGCAGTACTTC. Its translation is CASSPPGTASSYEQYF.

As DNA, the CDR3 is TGTGCCAGCAGCAAAACACGGGGGGGTAGCTATGGCTACACCTTC. Translated, it gives CASSKTRGGSYGYTF. The chain carries TRBV21-1 and TRBJ1-2. TRBV21-1 is shown as a pseudogene. The CDR3 is 15 amino acids.

The CDR3 DNA reads TGTGCCAGCAGCTTTCTGGGAGCATATGGCTACACCTTC. Its translation: CASSFLGAYGYTF. The J gene is TRBJ1-2, the V gene TRBV5-4, with no clear D. V was clipped by 2 bases and J by 5 bases, with 10 bases between them. The CDR3 is made up of 13 amino acids. Per germline, CDR1 SGHNT and CDR2 YYREEE (reference sequence).

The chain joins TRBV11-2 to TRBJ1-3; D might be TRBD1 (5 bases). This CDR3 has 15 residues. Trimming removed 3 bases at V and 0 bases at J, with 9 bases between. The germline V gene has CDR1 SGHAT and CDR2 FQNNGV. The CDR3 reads CASSFSTDSGNTIYF. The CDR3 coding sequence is TGTGCCAGCAGCTTCTCGACAGACTCTGGAAACACCATATATTTT.

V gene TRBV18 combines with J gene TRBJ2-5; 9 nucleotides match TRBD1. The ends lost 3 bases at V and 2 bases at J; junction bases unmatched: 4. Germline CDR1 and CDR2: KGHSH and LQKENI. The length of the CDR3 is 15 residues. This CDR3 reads CASSPPDRGQETQYF. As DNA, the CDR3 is TGTGCCAGCTCACCCCCGGACAGGGGACAAGAGACCCAGTACTTC.

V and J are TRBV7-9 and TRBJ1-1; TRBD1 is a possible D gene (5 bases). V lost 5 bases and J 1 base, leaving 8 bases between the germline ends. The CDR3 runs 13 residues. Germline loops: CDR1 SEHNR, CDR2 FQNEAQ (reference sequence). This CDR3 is CASSPTGNTEAFF. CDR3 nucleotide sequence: TGTGCCAGCAGCCCAACAGGGAACACTGAAGCTTTCTTT. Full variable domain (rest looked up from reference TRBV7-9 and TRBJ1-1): DTGVSQNPRHKITKRGQNVTFRCDPISEHNRLYWYRQTLGQGPEFLTYFQNEAQLEKSRLLSDRFSAERPKGSFSTLEIQRTEQGDSAMYLCASSPTGNTEAFFGQGTRLTVV.

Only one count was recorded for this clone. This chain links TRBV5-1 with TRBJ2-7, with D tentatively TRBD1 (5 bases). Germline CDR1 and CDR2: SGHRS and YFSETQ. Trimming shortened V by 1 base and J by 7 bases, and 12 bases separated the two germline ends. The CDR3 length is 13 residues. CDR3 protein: CASSLQGPTEQYF. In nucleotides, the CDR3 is TGCGCCAGCAGCTTGCAGGGCCCGACGGAGCAGTACTTC. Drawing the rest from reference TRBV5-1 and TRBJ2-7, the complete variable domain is KAGVTQTPRYLIKTRGQQVTLSCSPISGHRSVSWYQQTPGQGLQFLFEYFSETQRNKGNFPGRFSGRQFSNSRSEMNVSTLELGDSALYLCASSLQGPTEQYFGPGTRLTVT.

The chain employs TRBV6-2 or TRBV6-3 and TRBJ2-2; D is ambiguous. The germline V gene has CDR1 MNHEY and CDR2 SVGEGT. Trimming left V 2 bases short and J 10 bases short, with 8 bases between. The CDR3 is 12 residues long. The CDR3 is CASSYMGLELFF. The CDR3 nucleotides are TGTGCCAGCAGTTACATGGGCCTGGAGCTGTTTTTT.

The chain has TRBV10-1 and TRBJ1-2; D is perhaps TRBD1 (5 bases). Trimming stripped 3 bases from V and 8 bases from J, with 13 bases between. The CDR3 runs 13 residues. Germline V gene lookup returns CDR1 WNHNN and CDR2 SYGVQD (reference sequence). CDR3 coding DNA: TGCGCCAGCAGTGAAGAGCCAGGGAGGGGCTACACCTTC. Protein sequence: CASSEEPGRGYTF.

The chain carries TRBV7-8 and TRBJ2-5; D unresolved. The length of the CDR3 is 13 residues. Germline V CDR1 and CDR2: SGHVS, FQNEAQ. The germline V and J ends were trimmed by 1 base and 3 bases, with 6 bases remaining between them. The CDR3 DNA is TGTGCCAGCAGCTTAGGACTCGAAGAGACCCAGTACTTC. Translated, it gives CASSLGLEETQYF.

The CDR3 region has the DNA TGCGCCAGCGCGACAGGGAGCTCCTACAATGAGCAGTTCTTC. Translating it yields CASATGSSYNEQFF. The V and J genes are TRBV5-1 and TRBJ2-1; 7 bases fit TRBD1. CDR3 length equals 14 residues. Germline CDR1 SGHRS, CDR2 YFSETQ. V shed 7 bases, J shed 0 bases, and the junction held 4 bases outside the gene matches.

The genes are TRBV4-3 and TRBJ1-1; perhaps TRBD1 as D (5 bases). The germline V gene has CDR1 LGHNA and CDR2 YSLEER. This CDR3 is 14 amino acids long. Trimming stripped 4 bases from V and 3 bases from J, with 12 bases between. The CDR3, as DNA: TGCGCCAGCAGCCGCCTTCTAGGGGACACTGAAGCTTTCTTT. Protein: CASSRLLGDTEAFF.

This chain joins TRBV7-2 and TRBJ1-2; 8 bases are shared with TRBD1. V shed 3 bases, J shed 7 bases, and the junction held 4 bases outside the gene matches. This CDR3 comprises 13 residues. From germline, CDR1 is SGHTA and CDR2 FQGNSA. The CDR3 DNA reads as TGTGCCAGCAGCTTCACAGGGGGGGGTGGCTACACCTTC. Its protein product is CASSFTGGGGYTF.

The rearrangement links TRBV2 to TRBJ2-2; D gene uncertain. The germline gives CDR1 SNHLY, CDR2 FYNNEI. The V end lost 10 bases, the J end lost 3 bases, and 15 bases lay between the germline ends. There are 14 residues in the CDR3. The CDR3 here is CATKPLLDTGELFF. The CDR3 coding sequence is TGTGCCACTAAGCCCCTCCTGGACACCGGGGAGCTGTTTTTT. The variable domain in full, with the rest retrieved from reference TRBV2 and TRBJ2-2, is EPEVTQTPSHQVTQMGQEVILRCVPISNHLYFYWYRQILGQKVEFLVSFYNNEISEKSEIFDDQFSVERPDGSNFTLKIRSTKLEDSAMYFCATKPLLDTGELFFGEGSRLTVL.

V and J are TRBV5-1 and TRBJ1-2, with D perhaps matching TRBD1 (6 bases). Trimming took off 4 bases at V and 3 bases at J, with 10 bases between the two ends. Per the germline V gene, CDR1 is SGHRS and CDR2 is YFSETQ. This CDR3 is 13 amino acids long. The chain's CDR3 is CASSPGEYYGYTF. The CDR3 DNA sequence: TGCGCCAGCAGCCCAGGGGAGTACTATGGCTACACCTTC.

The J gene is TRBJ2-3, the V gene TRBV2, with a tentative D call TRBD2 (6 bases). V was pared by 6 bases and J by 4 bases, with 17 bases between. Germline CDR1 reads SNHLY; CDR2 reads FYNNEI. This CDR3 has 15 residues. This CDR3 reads CASRRDRQRADTQYF. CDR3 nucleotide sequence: TGTGCCAGCAGGAGGGATCGACAGCGGGCAGATACGCAGTATTTT. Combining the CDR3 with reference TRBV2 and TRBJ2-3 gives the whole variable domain EPEVTQTPSHQVTQMGQEVILRCVPISNHLYFYWYRQILGQKVEFLVSFYNNEISEKSEIFDDQFSVERPDGSNFTLKIRSTKLEDSAMYFCASRRDRQRADTQYFGPGTRLTVL.

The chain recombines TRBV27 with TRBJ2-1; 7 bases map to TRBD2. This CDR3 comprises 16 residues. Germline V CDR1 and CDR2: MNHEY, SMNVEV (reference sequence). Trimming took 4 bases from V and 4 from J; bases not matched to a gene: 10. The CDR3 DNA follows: TGTGCCAGCAGTTGGGGAGGGTCCCGGCCGTACAATGAGCAGTTCTTC. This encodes CASSWGGSRPYNEQFF.

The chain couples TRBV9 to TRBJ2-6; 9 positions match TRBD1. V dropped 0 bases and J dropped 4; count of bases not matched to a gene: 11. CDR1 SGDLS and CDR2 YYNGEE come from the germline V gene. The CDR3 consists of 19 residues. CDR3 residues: CASSVATRDRGKGANVLTF. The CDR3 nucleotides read TGTGCCAGCAGCGTAGCTACGAGAGACAGGGGGAAAGGGGCCAACGTCCTGACTTTC.

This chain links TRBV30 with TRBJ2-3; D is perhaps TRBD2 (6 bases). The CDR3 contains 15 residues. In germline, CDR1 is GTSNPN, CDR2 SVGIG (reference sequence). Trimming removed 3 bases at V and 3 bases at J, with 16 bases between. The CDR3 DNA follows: TGTGCCTGGAGCCCACCCGGGGGACGGACAGATACGCAGTATTTT. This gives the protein CAWSPPGGRTDTQYF.

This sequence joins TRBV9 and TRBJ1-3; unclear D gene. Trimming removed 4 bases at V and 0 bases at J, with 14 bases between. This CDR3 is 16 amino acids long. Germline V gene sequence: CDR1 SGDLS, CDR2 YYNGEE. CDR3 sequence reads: CASSPGMVHSGNTIYF. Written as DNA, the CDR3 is TGTGCCAGCAGCCCGGGGATGGTCCACTCTGGAAACACCATATATTTT.

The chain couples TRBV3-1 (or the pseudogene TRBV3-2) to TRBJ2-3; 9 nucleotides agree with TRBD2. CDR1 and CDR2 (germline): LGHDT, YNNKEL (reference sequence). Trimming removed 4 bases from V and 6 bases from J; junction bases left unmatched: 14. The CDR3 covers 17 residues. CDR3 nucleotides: TGTGCCAGCAGCCTTCGGGACTTTAGCGGGGGTAGGGATACGCAGTATTTT. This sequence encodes CASSLRDFSGGRDTQYF.

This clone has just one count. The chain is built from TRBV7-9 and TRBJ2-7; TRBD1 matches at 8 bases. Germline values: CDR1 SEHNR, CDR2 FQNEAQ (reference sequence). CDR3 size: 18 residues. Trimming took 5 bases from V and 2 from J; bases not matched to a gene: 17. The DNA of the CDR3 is TGTGCCAGCAGCCCTCGTCCCGAACAGGGGGGAAACCCCTACGAGCAGTACTTC. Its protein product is CASSPRPEQGGNPYEQYF. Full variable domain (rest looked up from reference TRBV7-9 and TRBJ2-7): DTGVSQNPRHKITKRGQNVTFRCDPISEHNRLYWYRQTLGQGPEFLTYFQNEAQLEKSRLLSDRFSAERPKGSFSTLEIQRTEQGDSAMYLCASSPRPEQGGNPYEQYFGPGTRLTVT.

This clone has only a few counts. The CDR3 region has the DNA TGTGCCAGCAGTTATAGCGGGGGCTGGTCAGAGACCCAGTACTTC. This codes for CASSYSGGWSETQYF. The V gene is TRBV3-1 (or the pseudogene TRBV3-2), the J gene TRBJ2-5; 9 bases map to TRBD2. Per germline, CDR1 LGHDT and CDR2 YNNKEL (reference sequence). Losses at the gene ends were 6 bases for V and 4 bases for J; bases not matched to a gene: 9. The CDR3 consists of 15 residues.

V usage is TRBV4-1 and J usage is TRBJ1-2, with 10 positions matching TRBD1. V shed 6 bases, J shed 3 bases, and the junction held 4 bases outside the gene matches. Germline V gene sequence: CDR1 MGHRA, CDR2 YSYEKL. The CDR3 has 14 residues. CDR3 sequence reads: CASSSTGGDYGYTF. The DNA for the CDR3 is TGCGCCAGCAGTTCGACAGGGGGCGACTATGGCTACACCTTC.

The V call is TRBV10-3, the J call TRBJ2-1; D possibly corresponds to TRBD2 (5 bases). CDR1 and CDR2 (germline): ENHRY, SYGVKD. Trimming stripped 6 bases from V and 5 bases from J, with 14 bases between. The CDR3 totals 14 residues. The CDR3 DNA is TGTGCCATCAGAGAAACTAGTATCCACAATGAGCAGTTCTTC. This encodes CAIRETSIHNEQFF.